These T cell receptor beta chains were read from a single sample in a study of OX40 agonist ivuxolimab in advanced cancers. TCRdb keeps only in-frame clones here, not all; method: immunoSEQ multiplex PCR. This table has tens of thousands of clones, over 80% appearing once. The material was CD4+ or CD8+ T cells sorted from blood, obtained in a trial of the OX40 agonist ivuxolimab. The receptors were gathered from an adult with an advanced solid tumor such as melanoma, head and neck, liver or kidney cancer. Both conserved end residues are part of each CDR3. Fields, in order: J gene, clone size, D gene, V gene, CDR3 DNA, CDR3 protein. The D gene is left open where the match is weak. Clone size is shown for a subset of rows, as once, few, many or a class of expanded clone.

j_gene: TRBJ2-7; abundance: NA; d_gene: TRBD2; v_gene: TRBV7-3; CDR3nt: TGTGCCAGCAGCTTAACACCAAGCGGGAGCGGATACGAGCAGTACTTC; CDR3aa: CASSLTPSGSGYEQYF
j_gene: TRBJ1-2; abundance: once; d_gene: TRBD1; v_gene: TRBV5-4; CDR3nt: TGTGCCAGCAGCGATAAGACAGGGGATACGGGCGGCTACACCTTC; CDR3aa: CASSDKTGDTGGYTF
j_gene: TRBJ1-6; abundance: NA; d_gene: NA; v_gene: TRBV2; CDR3nt: TGTGCCAGCAGTGAAGGGTTACCCTCCCTACGCTCCTATAATTCACCCCTCCACTTT; CDR3aa: CASSEGLPSLRSYNSPLHF
j_gene: TRBJ2-5; abundance: NA; d_gene: TRBD2; v_gene: TRBV6-6; CDR3nt: TGTGCCAGCAGGCCTGGTCTAGCGGGAGGCCCCGAGACCCAGTACTTC; CDR3aa: CASRPGLAGGPETQYF
j_gene: TRBJ2-1; abundance: NA; d_gene: NA; v_gene: TRBV18; CDR3nt: TGTGCCAGCTCACCACCTGGGCCAGGGTCCAATGAGCAGTTCTTC; CDR3aa: CASSPPGPGSNEQFF
j_gene: TRBJ1-1; abundance: NA; d_gene: NA; v_gene: TRBV20-1; CDR3nt: TGCAGTGCGCGTACAGGGCCTCAAGCTTTCTTT; CDR3aa: CSARTGPQAFF
j_gene: TRBJ2-1; abundance: NA; d_gene: NA; v_gene: TRBV27; CDR3nt: TGTGCCAGCAGTTTGATACCCTCCTCCTACAATGAGCAGTTCTTC; CDR3aa: CASSLIPSSYNEQFF
j_gene: TRBJ2-2; abundance: NA; d_gene: NA; v_gene: TRBV19; CDR3nt: TGTGCCAGCTGTACCCAGGGGCCTTACACCGGGGAGCTGTTTTTT; CDR3aa: CASCTQGPYTGELFF
j_gene: TRBJ2-7; abundance: NA; d_gene: TRBD2; v_gene: TRBV7-2; CDR3nt: TGTGCCAGCAGCTTAGCGGTAGCGGGAGTACACGAGCAGTACTTC; CDR3aa: CASSLAVAGVHEQYF
j_gene: TRBJ2-7; abundance: NA; d_gene: NA; v_gene: TRBV7-3; CDR3nt: TGTGCCAGCAGTCTCCGAACCAACTCCTACGAGCAGTACTTC; CDR3aa: CASSLRTNSYEQYF
j_gene: TRBJ2-1; abundance: NA; d_gene: TRBD2; v_gene: TRBV11-2; CDR3nt: TGTGCCAGCAGCACCACTAGCGGAACCTACAATGAGCAGTTCTTC; CDR3aa: CASSTTSGTYNEQFF
j_gene: TRBJ1-2; abundance: NA; d_gene: NA; v_gene: TRBV4-1; CDR3nt: TGCGCCAGCAGCCAAGTTGTTACGGGACGGGGGGGGGCGGGCTACACCTTC; CDR3aa: CASSQVVTGRGGAGYTF
j_gene: TRBJ1-3; abundance: NA; d_gene: NA; v_gene: TRBV18; CDR3nt: TGTGCCAGCTCACCACAGAACTCTGGAAACACCATATATTTT; CDR3aa: CASSPQNSGNTIYF
j_gene: TRBJ2-1; abundance: NA; d_gene: NA; v_gene: TRBV7-2; CDR3nt: TGTGCCAGCAGCTTAGGAGGGCAGGGGAACAATGAGCAGTTCTTC; CDR3aa: CASSLGGQGNNEQFF
j_gene: TRBJ1-5; abundance: NA; d_gene: NA; v_gene: TRBV7-2; CDR3nt: TGTGCCAGCAGCCCACAGGGTTTTGATCAGCCCCAGCATTTT; CDR3aa: CASSPQGFDQPQHF
j_gene: TRBJ2-2; abundance: NA; d_gene: TRBD2; v_gene: TRBV7-2; CDR3nt: TGTGCCAGCAGCACCACTAGCGGGCAGAACACCGGGGAGCTGTTTTTT; CDR3aa: CASSTTSGQNTGELFF
j_gene: TRBJ2-7; abundance: NA; d_gene: NA; v_gene: TRBV20-1; CDR3nt: TGCAGTGCCCGAGGGACCTACGAGCAGTACTTC; CDR3aa: CSARGTYEQYF
j_gene: TRBJ2-4; abundance: NA; d_gene: NA; v_gene: TRBV11-3; CDR3nt: TGTGCCAGCAGCTTCGGGGTTGGAAACATTCAGTACTTC; CDR3aa: CASSFGVGNIQYF
j_gene: TRBJ2-2; abundance: NA; d_gene: NA; v_gene: TRBV7-3; CDR3nt: TGTGCCAGCAGCTTAACGGGGAACACCGGGGAGCTGTTTTTT; CDR3aa: CASSLTGNTGELFF
j_gene: TRBJ1-1; abundance: once; d_gene: NA; v_gene: TRBV15; CDR3nt: TGTGCCACCAGCAGACCTTCCGGGACCTATGAAGCTTTCTTT; CDR3aa: CATSRPSGTYEAFF
j_gene: TRBJ2-5; abundance: NA; d_gene: TRBD1; v_gene: TRBV5-6; CDR3nt: TGTGCCAGCAGCTACGTACAGGGGGATCCCCAAGAGACCCAGTACTTC; CDR3aa: CASSYVQGDPQETQYF
j_gene: TRBJ2-5; abundance: NA; d_gene: TRBD2; v_gene: TRBV7-9; CDR3nt: TGTGCCAGCAGCCAGAGCGGGAGGGCCAGCCAAGAGACCCAGTACTTC; CDR3aa: CASSQSGRASQETQYF
j_gene: TRBJ1-4; abundance: once; d_gene: NA; v_gene: TRBV28; CDR3nt: TGTGCCAGCACCGCTGGTGGACAGCATTATGAAAAACTGTTTTTT; CDR3aa: CASTAGGQHYEKLFF
j_gene: TRBJ2-7; abundance: NA; d_gene: NA; v_gene: TRBV6-6; CDR3nt: TGTGCCAGCAGCCAATCCTACGAGCAGTACTTC; CDR3aa: CASSQSYEQYF
j_gene: TRBJ2-1; abundance: NA; d_gene: NA; v_gene: TRBV6-5; CDR3nt: TGTGCCAGCAGTTACCGGGGGACAGCTAACGATGAGCAGTTCTTC; CDR3aa: CASSYRGTANDEQFF
j_gene: TRBJ2-3; abundance: NA; d_gene: NA; v_gene: TRBV7-8; CDR3nt: TGTGCCAGCAGCTTAAGGGGTAGCACAGATACGCAGTATTTT; CDR3aa: CASSLRGSTDTQYF
j_gene: TRBJ2-5; abundance: NA; d_gene: TRBD2; v_gene: TRBV28; CDR3nt: TGTGCCAGCAGATTACTAGCGGGAGCTTATGAGACCCAGTACTTC; CDR3aa: CASRLLAGAYETQYF
j_gene: TRBJ2-1; abundance: NA; d_gene: TRBD2; v_gene: TRBV27; CDR3nt: TGTGCCAGCAGTTCCGGGACTAGCGGGAGATACAATGAGCAGTTCTTC; CDR3aa: CASSSGTSGRYNEQFF